This T cell receptor (beta chain) was retrieved from a study of blood T cells in healthy people across ages. Study-level background: With template switching, about one barcoded beta molecule was captured per two T cells.

As concerns this clonotype: Its antigen remains unidentified.

Next came a second PCR, run for roughly 7 to 12 cycles, which used a sample-barcoded 5' primer along with a J-beta primer mix. TCRdb re-called the 5' RACE reads with MiXCR, one entry per CDR3 protein. The sample carries some 920,000 distinct CDR3 sequences, roughly 51% recorded once. Caucasian individuals from Russia who were healthy and aged 6 to 90 acted as donors. Study findings and constraints: Among long-lived donors, naive CD4+ cells were more numerous and diversity higher than in aged donors.

The specimen was blood. This TCR was sampled from a woman aged 55-70 years in good health.

Here the CDR3 DNA reads TGTGCCAGCAGCATCGGAATCGACCAAGAGACCCAGTACTTC. This gives the protein CASSIGIDQETQYF. This sequence joins TRBV7-6 and TRBJ2-5; D unresolved. The V end lost 5 bases, the J end lost 0 bases, and 10 bases lay between the germline ends. Germline V CDR1 and CDR2: SGHVS, FNYEAQ. This CDR3 contains 14 residues.